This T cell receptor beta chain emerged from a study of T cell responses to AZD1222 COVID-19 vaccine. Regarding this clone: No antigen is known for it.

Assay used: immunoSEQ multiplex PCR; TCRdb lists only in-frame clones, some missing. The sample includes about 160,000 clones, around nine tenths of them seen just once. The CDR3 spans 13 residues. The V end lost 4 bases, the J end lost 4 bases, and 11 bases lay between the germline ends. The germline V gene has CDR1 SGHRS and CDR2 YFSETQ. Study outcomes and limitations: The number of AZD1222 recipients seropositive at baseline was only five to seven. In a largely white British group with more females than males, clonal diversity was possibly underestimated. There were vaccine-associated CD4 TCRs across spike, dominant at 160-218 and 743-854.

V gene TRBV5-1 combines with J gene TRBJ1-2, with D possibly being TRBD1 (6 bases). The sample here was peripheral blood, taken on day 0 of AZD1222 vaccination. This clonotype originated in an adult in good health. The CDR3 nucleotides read TGCGCCAGCAGCCCCGGACAGCTCTATGGCTACACCTTC. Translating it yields CASSPGQLYGYTF.